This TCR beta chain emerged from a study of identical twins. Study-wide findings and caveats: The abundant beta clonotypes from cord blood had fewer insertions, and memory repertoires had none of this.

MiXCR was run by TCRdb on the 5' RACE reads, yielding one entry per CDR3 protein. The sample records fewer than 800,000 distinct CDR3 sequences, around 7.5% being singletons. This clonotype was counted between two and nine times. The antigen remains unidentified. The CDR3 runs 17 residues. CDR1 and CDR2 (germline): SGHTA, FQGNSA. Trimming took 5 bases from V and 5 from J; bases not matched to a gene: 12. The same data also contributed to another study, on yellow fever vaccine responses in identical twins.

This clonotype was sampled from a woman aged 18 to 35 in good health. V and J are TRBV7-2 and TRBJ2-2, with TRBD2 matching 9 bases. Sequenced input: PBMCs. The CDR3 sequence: CASSPLAGGLITGELFF. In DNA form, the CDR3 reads TGTGCCAGCAGCCCCCTGGCGGGAGGGCTGATTACCGGGGAGCTGTTTTTT.